This T cell receptor (beta chain) was documented in a study of chemoradiotherapy in HPV16-positive cancers. The germline gives CDR1 SGDLS, CDR2 YYNGEE. The CDR3 has 15 residues. The J segment lost 5 bases and the V segment lost 4 bases, leaving 10 bases of the junction unmatched. The table came from immunoSEQ multiplex PCR; TCRdb's copy has only in-frame clones and leaves some out. The data hold 900 to 1,200 clones, with 65% to 90% observed a single time. The sequencing used tumor tissue, collected from a patient who underwent chemoradiotherapy. This chain uses TRBV9 with TRBJ2-3; 7 bases agree with TRBD1. The clonotype was recovered from a human donor with HPV-associated anogenital cancer. The chain's CDR3 is CASSPRDSGGDTQYF. The CDR3 DNA reads TGTGCCAGCAGCCCGAGGGACAGTGGGGGAGATACGCAGTATTTT.